The 30 T cell receptor beta chains below all came from one sample that was sequenced in a study of shared clonotypes between healthy human individuals. Naive CD8 cells comprised CD45RO-negative, CCR7-positively selected cells, excluding terminally differentiated effector memory CD45RA+ cells. The repertoire was sequenced with immunoSEQ multiplex PCR; TCRdb's copy has only in-frame clones and lacks some. Among about 800,000 clones listed, 95% to 97% were seen once. The sample was naive CD8+ T cells sorted from blood. These receptors were obtained from a young man in good health.

The chain has TRBV7-9 and TRBJ2-6, with D perhaps TRBD1 (6 bases). CDR3 length: 15 residues. Germline V lookup: CDR1 SEHNR, CDR2 FQNEAQ (reference sequence). Trimming pared 4 bases from V and 0 bases from J, leaving 7 bases between. The CDR3 loop is CASSWGLSGANVLTF. The CDR3 DNA reads as TGTGCCAGCAGCTGGGGGCTCTCTGGGGCCAACGTCCTGACTTTC.

The V and J genes are TRBV28 and TRBJ2-3; D is undetermined. Per germline, CDR1 MDHEN and CDR2 SYDVKM. V lost 2 bases, J lost 2 bases, and 5 bases lay in between. This CDR3 is built from 13 residues. DNA for the CDR3: TGTGCCAGCAGTTTAGCTATCACAGATACGCAGTATTTT. This encodes CASSLAITDTQYF.

The chain joins TRBV27 to TRBJ2-4, with D possibly matching TRBD1 (6 bases). This CDR3 region has 14 residues. Per germline, CDR1 MNHEY and CDR2 SMNVEV (reference sequence). Trimming removed 5 bases at V and 6 bases at J, with 14 bases between. CDR3 sequence: CASSAQGIRNIQYF. The CDR3, as DNA: TGTGCCAGCAGTGCCCAGGGGATAAGAAACATTCAGTACTTC.

The chain joins TRBV12-2 to TRBJ2-1; TRBD2, the table's D call, was not compared with the DNA. TRBV12-2 is described as a pseudogene. The CDR3 is made up of 21 amino acids. In nucleotides, the CDR3 is TGTGCAAGTCGCCCCGGCGGGCGGGAGATTCAGAGCGGGGTTCTCCACAATGAGCAGTTCTTC. It is translated as CASRPGGREIQSGVLHNEQFF.

As for this clone: This specimen includes other DNA sequences encoding the same CDR3. The chain links TRBV4-1 to TRBJ1-1, with D maybe TRBD1 (5 bases). V lost 0 bases, J lost 7 bases, and 9 bases lay in between. The CDR3 runs to 13 residues. Germline CDR1 MGHRA, CDR2 YSYEKL. The CDR3 DNA follows: TGCGCCAGCAGCCAAGAGGGACGGATTGAAGCTTTCTTT. It is translated as CASSQEGRIEAFF.

V usage is TRBV28 and J usage is TRBJ2-3, with no clear D. Per the germline V gene, CDR1 is MDHEN and CDR2 is SYDVKM. V shed 8 bases and J shed 6 bases, with 12 bases lying between them. This CDR3 has 12 residues. In DNA, the CDR3 is TGTGCCAGCGGACCCCACCGGGATACGCAGTATTTT. Translated: CASGPHRDTQYF.

The chain couples TRBV5-6 to TRBJ2-1; possibly TRBD2 for D (5 bases). There are 14 residues in the CDR3. Germline V lookup: CDR1 SGHDT, CDR2 YYEEEE. V was cut by 2 bases and J by 6 bases, with 12 bases left in between. The CDR3 sequence is CASSLSGRVNEQFF. The CDR3 coding sequence is TGTGCCAGCAGCTTAAGTGGGCGGGTCAATGAGCAGTTCTTC.

V and J are TRBV5-8 and TRBJ2-3; 8 bases align to TRBD2. Trimming removed 8 bases from V and 5 bases from J; junction bases left unmatched: 10. Germline loops: CDR1 SGHTS, CDR2 YDEGEE. This CDR3 region has 14 residues. This chain's CDR3 is CASITGLGIDTQYF. CDR3 bases: TGTGCCAGTATAACGGGACTAGGAATAGATACGCAGTATTTT.

The rearrangement joins TRBV6-5 to TRBJ2-3, with D maybe TRBD1 (7 bases). In germline, CDR1 is MNHEY, CDR2 SVGAGI. The CDR3 length is 16 residues. V lost 2 bases to trimming and J lost 0 bases, with 12 bases between them. CDR3 sequence (DNA): TGTGCCAGCAGTTACGCGGAGGGACAGAGCACAGATACGCAGTATTTT. Protein: CASSYAEGQSTDTQYF.

V is TRBV6-6 and J is TRBJ2-7, with a weak D call TRBD1 (5 bases). The CDR3 is 14 amino acids. Germline V CDR1 and CDR2: MNHNY, SVGAGI (reference sequence). The V and J ends lost 5 bases and 0 bases respectively, with 11 bases between them. CDR3 coding DNA: TGTGCCAGCAGTGAGGACACAGTCTCCTACGAGCAGTACTTC. This codes for CASSEDTVSYEQYF.

In its sample, this clone was seen once. This chain joins TRBV7-7 and TRBJ2-1, with TRBD1 identical over 7 bases. Germline V gene lookup returns CDR1 SSHAT and CDR2 FNYEAQ (reference sequence). V lost 1 base and J lost 5; bases outside the gene matches: 5. This CDR3 spans 15 amino acids. The CDR3 sequence: CASSLGQGKDNEQFF. CDR3 sequence (DNA): TGTGCCAGCAGCTTAGGACAGGGAAAGGACAATGAGCAGTTCTTC.

J is TRBJ2-7 and V is TRBV5-1, with D possibly matching TRBD2 (6 bases). Germline V CDR1 and CDR2: SGHRS, YFSETQ. V was trimmed by 1 base and J by 3 bases, leaving 8 bases between them. The CDR3 covers 13 residues. The CDR3 loop is CASSLISGYEQYF. CDR3 DNA sequence: TGCGCCAGCAGCTTGATTAGCGGCTACGAGCAGTACTTC.

V and J are TRBV28 and TRBJ2-1; 15 bases fit TRBD2. The V gene end was trimmed by 3 bases and the J gene end by 8 bases; junction bases not matched to a gene: 11. The germline CDR1 and CDR2 sequences are MDHEN and SYDVKM. The CDR3 covers 18 residues. The CDR3 DNA reads as TGTGCCAGCAGTTTGGGAACCTGGACTAGCGGGAGGGCCGATGAGCAGTTCTTC. Translating it yields CASSLGTWTSGRADEQFF.

The CDR3 coding sequence is TGTGCCAGCAATAACCAAGAGACCCAGTACTTC. Translated: CASNNQETQYF. V and J are TRBV6-5 and TRBJ2-5; no definite D call. The CDR3 extends over 11 amino acids. The germline gives CDR1 MNHEY, CDR2 SVGAGI. Trimming stripped 7 bases from V and 0 bases from J, with 3 bases between.

V usage is TRBV19 and J usage is TRBJ2-5; D not resolved. The CDR3 covers 15 residues. The germline gives CDR1 LNHDA, CDR2 SQIVND (reference sequence). Trimming stripped 3 bases from V and 4 bases from J, with 15 bases between. As DNA, the CDR3 is TGTGCCAGTAGTATGGTCCATGCACACTCAGAGACCCAGTACTTC. This codes for CASSMVHAHSETQYF.

CDR3 bases: TGTGCCAGCAGTCCCGGGACCTACAATGAGCAGTTCTTC. This translates into CASSPGTYNEQFF. This chain connects TRBV6-5 to TRBJ2-1; perhaps TRBD2 as D (5 bases). Germline CDR1 reads MNHEY; CDR2 reads SVGAGI. CDR3 size: 13 residues. Trimming cost V 5 bases and J 2 bases, with 7 bases left between them.

The chain carries TRBV4-1 and TRBJ2-7; 7 bases line up with TRBD1. This CDR3 comprises 15 residues. The V gene end was trimmed by 0 bases and the J gene end by 2 bases; junction bases not matched to a gene: 4. Germline V gives CDR1 MGHRA, CDR2 YSYEKL. This CDR3 is CASSQEGGQAYEQYF. The CDR3, as DNA: TGCGCCAGCAGCCAAGAAGGCGGACAGGCCTACGAGCAGTACTTC.

CDR3 sequence: CASSSQLSGRATYEQYF. The CDR3 region has the DNA TGTGCCAGCAGTTCCCAATTGAGCGGGAGGGCCACCTACGAGCAGTACTTC. The V and J genes are TRBV27 and TRBJ2-7, with 10 bases matching TRBD2. The V gene's germline CDR1 is MNHEY and CDR2 SMNVEV (reference sequence). J was trimmed by 2 bases and V by 4 bases; bases with no gene match: 11. CDR3 length: 17 residues.

Regarding this clone: One junction end disagrees with the germline gene, perhaps due to a read error. The chain has TRBV7-7 and TRBJ2-2; D is possibly TRBD2 (5 bases). CDR3 length: 15 amino acids. Germline values: CDR1 SSHAT, CDR2 FNYEAQ (reference sequence). The CDR3 region is CASSLRVEDTGELFF. The CDR3 DNA reads TGTGCTAGCAGCCTGAGGGTAGAAGACACCGGGGAGCTGTTTTTT.

This chain joins TRBV5-1 and TRBJ1-1, with a weak D call TRBD1 (5 bases). Germline V gene sequence: CDR1 SGHRS, CDR2 YFSETQ. The CDR3 has 15 residues. The V end was cut by 3 bases, the J end by 0 bases, with 12 bases between. CDR3 residues: CASSWDGGMNTEAFF. The CDR3 DNA is TGCGCCAGCAGCTGGGACGGCGGAATGAACACTGAAGCTTTCTTT.

The chain joins TRBV19 to TRBJ2-3; D call uncertain. CDR1 is LNHDA and CDR2 is SQIVND in the germline V gene (reference sequence). The length of the CDR3 is 13 residues. Trimming cost V 3 bases and J 7 bases, with 11 bases left between them. This chain's CDR3 is CASSITYQHTQYF. In DNA, the CDR3 is TGTGCCAGTAGTATTACGTACCAACATACGCAGTATTTT. The whole variable domain, filled in from reference TRBV19 and TRBJ2-3, reads DGGITQSPKYLFRKEGQNVTLSCEQNLNHDAMYWYRQDPGQGLRLIYYSQIVNDFQKGDIAEGYSVSREKKESFPLTVTSAQKNPTAFYLCASSITYQHTQYFGPGTRLTVL.

This chain links TRBV19 with TRBJ2-2; 13 bases align to TRBD2. V lost 5 bases, J lost 7 bases, and 7 bases stayed unmatched. Per the germline V gene, CDR1 is LNHDA and CDR2 is SQIVND (reference sequence). This CDR3 spans 16 amino acids. The CDR3 loop is CASSLLAGGVGGELFF. CDR3 nucleotide sequence: TGTGCCAGTAGTTTACTAGCGGGAGGGGTCGGCGGGGAGCTGTTTTTT.

The chain combines TRBV4-2 with TRBJ2-3; tentatively, D is TRBD2 (6 bases). The CDR3 extends over 18 amino acids. With 0 bases removed from V and 2 bases from J, the gap between germline ends came to 18 bases. CDR1 is LGHNA and CDR2 is YNFKEQ in the germline V gene. In DNA form, the CDR3 reads TGTGCCAGCAGCCAAGATTCTCCGGGAGCCCCTTCCACAGATACGCAGTATTTT. It codes for CASSQDSPGAPSTDTQYF.

The chain employs TRBV11-2 and TRBJ2-5; D call uncertain. CDR3 length: 15 residues. Looked up from germline, CDR1 is SGHAT and CDR2 is FQNNGV. Trimming cost V 3 bases and J 5 bases, with 16 bases left between them. CDR3: CASSLKRVAKETQYF. CDR3 DNA sequence: TGTGCCAGCAGCTTGAAAAGGGTGGCGAAGGAGACCCAGTACTTC.

The CDR3 loop reads CAWSGLGGLAGVYNEQFF. CDR3 in DNA: TGTGCCTGGAGTGGGTTAGGCGGCCTAGCGGGAGTCTACAATGAGCAGTTCTTC. This chain connects TRBV30 to TRBJ2-1; 10 nucleotides align to TRBD2. CDR1 is GTSNPN, CDR2 SVGIG, per germline (reference sequence). Unmatched junction bases numbered 12, after V lost 1 base and J lost 3 bases. This CDR3 is built from 18 residues.

Notes on this clone: Other nucleotide sequences from this sample produce the same CDR3. The chain couples TRBV6-5 to TRBJ2-7, with a weak D call TRBD1 (6 bases). CDR3 length: 12 residues. V was cut by 5 bases and J by 3 bases, with 8 bases left in between. Germline CDR1 MNHEY, CDR2 SVGAGI. CDR3 bases: TGTGCCAGCAGTAAGACAGGCTACGAGCAGTACTTC. Protein sequence: CASSKTGYEQYF.

The chain carries TRBV10-3 and TRBJ2-2; TRBD1 matches at 7 bases. CDR1 and CDR2 (germline): ENHRY, SYGVKD. CDR3 length: 18 residues. The junction had 15 bases not matched to a gene; V was cut back by 7 bases and J by 1 base. The CDR3 region is CAIKRQGQFSLNTGELFF. CDR3 sequence (DNA): TGTGCCATCAAAAGACAGGGTCAGTTTAGTTTGAACACCGGGGAGCTGTTTTTT.

This chain connects TRBV27 to TRBJ2-5, with 8 bases fitting TRBD1. V lost 3 bases, J lost 7 bases, and 10 bases stayed unmatched. This CDR3 spans 15 amino acids. Germline V gene sequence: CDR1 MNHEY, CDR2 SMNVEV (reference sequence). The CDR3 nucleotides are TGTGCCAGCAGTTTCGCCGGGACAGGTTCTCGGACCCAGTACTTC. This sequence encodes CASSFAGTGSRTQYF.

The chain uses TRBV10-3 and TRBJ2-3; D is ambiguous. Germline V gene lookup returns CDR1 ENHRY and CDR2 SYGVKD. Trimming cost V 2 bases and J 2 bases, with 14 bases left between them. CDR3 length equals 16 residues. The CDR3 DNA sequence: TGTGCCATCAGTGAGGAAATCAGCGACAACACAGATACGCAGTATTTT. Protein product: CAISEEISDNTDTQYF.

This chain links TRBV10-3 with TRBJ1-1; TRBD1 aligns across 8 bases. CDR1 ENHRY and CDR2 SYGVKD come from the germline V gene. Trimming removed 6 bases from V and 0 bases from J; junction bases left unmatched: 3. The CDR3 spans 14 residues. The CDR3 loop is CAISTQGVNTEAFF. The CDR3 DNA reads as TGTGCCATCAGCACACAGGGGGTGAACACTGAAGCTTTCTTT.